Listed below are T cell receptor beta chains from one sample, sequenced in a study of CD4+ T cells in melanoma. Profiled with immunoSEQ multiplex PCR; TCRdb holds only in-frame clones, not every one. The repertoire has about 110,000 clones, about nine tenths of them found once; the top ten carry roughly 3.3%. Sequencing was performed on peripheral blood. These receptors were taken from a human donor with melanoma. CDR3s include the opening cysteine and the closing phenylalanine or tryptophan. Fields, in order: J gene, clone size, V gene, D gene, CDR3 protein, CDR3 DNA. D genes are given only for firm matches. A clone size is listed for some rows: how often the clone was seen (once, few, many), or a class if it is expanded.

J gene: TRBJ2-1
clone size: NA
V gene: TRBV5-1
D gene: TRBD2
CDR3 protein: CASSPGLADLNEQFF
CDR3 DNA: TGCGCCAGCAGCCCGGGACTAGCGGACCTCAATGAGCAGTTCTTC

J gene: TRBJ2-5
clone size: NA
V gene: TRBV27
D gene: TRBD1
CDR3 protein: CASSLSSRGLDETQYF
CDR3 DNA: TGTGCCAGCAGTTTATCGAGCAGGGGGTTAGATGAGACCCAGTACTTC

J gene: TRBJ1-2
clone size: NA
V gene: TRBV7-8
D gene: NA
CDR3 protein: CASSLTSRVGYTF
CDR3 DNA: TGTGCCAGCAGCTTAACCTCCAGGGTGGGCTACACCTTC

J gene: TRBJ2-1
clone size: NA
V gene: TRBV28
D gene: TRBD2
CDR3 protein: CALAPLAGTTYNEQFF
CDR3 DNA: TGTGCCTTGGCCCCATTAGCGGGCACTACCTACAATGAGCAGTTCTTC

J gene: TRBJ2-1
clone size: NA
V gene: TRBV19
D gene: NA
CDR3 protein: CASSIGSSYNEQFF
CDR3 DNA: TGTGCCAGTAGTATAGGGAGCTCCTACAATGAGCAGTTCTTC

J gene: TRBJ2-1
clone size: NA
V gene: TRBV7-2
D gene: NA
CDR3 protein: CASSLSGAEQFF
CDR3 DNA: TGTGCCAGCAGTCTATCCGGCGCCGAGCAGTTCTTC

J gene: TRBJ2-5
clone size: NA
V gene: TRBV10-3
D gene: NA
CDR3 protein: CAISISEGETQYF
CDR3 DNA: TGTGCCATCAGTATAAGCGAGGGAGAGACCCAGTACTTC

J gene: TRBJ2-7
clone size: NA
V gene: TRBV10-3
D gene: TRBD1
CDR3 protein: CATTNTQGSEQYF
CDR3 DNA: TGTGCCACCACCAATACACAGGGGAGCGAGCAGTACTTC

J gene: TRBJ2-2
clone size: NA
V gene: TRBV7-2
D gene: NA
CDR3 protein: CASSFDTHTGELFF
CDR3 DNA: TGTGCCAGCAGCTTCGACACTCACACCGGGGAGCTGTTTTTT

J gene: TRBJ2-3
clone size: NA
V gene: TRBV2
D gene: TRBD2
CDR3 protein: CASGRLAVSTDTQYF
CDR3 DNA: TGTGCCAGCGGAAGACTAGCGGTCAGCACAGATACGCAGTATTTT

J gene: TRBJ2-7
clone size: few
V gene: TRBV18
D gene: NA
CDR3 protein: CASSRSSGEQYF
CDR3 DNA: TGTGCCAGCTCCCGGAGTTCTGGGGAGCAGTACTTC

J gene: TRBJ2-4
clone size: NA
V gene: TRBV11-2
D gene: NA
CDR3 protein: CASSLNSAAGFAKNIQYF
CDR3 DNA: TGTGCCAGCAGCTTAAATAGTGCGGCAGGGTTTGCCAAAAACATTCAGTACTTC

J gene: TRBJ1-2
clone size: NA
V gene: TRBV7-9
D gene: NA
CDR3 protein: CASSPALGAGVNYGYTF
CDR3 DNA: TGTGCCAGCAGCCCGGCTCTGGGGGCGGGGGTTAACTATGGCTACACCTTC

J gene: TRBJ2-5
clone size: NA
V gene: TRBV19
D gene: TRBD1
CDR3 protein: CASSLGTGVGETQYF
CDR3 DNA: TGTGCCAGTAGTCTCGGGACAGGGGTGGGGGAGACCCAGTACTTC

J gene: TRBJ1-2
clone size: NA
V gene: TRBV9
D gene: NA
CDR3 protein: CASSVGLTGGYGYTF
CDR3 DNA: TGTGCCAGCAGCGTAGGATTGACAGGCGGGTATGGCTACACCTTC

J gene: TRBJ1-2
clone size: NA
V gene: TRBV6-4
D gene: TRBD1
CDR3 protein: CASSDDRGIGGYTF
CDR3 DNA: TGTGCCAGCAGTGACGACAGGGGAATTGGAGGCTACACCTTC

J gene: TRBJ2-1
clone size: NA
V gene: TRBV4-3
D gene: NA
CDR3 protein: CASSQGWTGANEQFF
CDR3 DNA: TGCGCCAGCAGCCAAGGCTGGACTGGAGCCAATGAGCAGTTCTTC

J gene: TRBJ2-7
clone size: NA
V gene: TRBV5-1
D gene: TRBD1
CDR3 protein: CASRTGTGGFDEQYF
CDR3 DNA: TGCGCCAGCAGAACCGGGACAGGGGGCTTCGACGAGCAGTACTTC

J gene: TRBJ2-7
clone size: NA
V gene: TRBV2
D gene: TRBD1
CDR3 protein: CASNRDRAYEQYF
CDR3 DNA: TGTGCCAGTAACCGGGACAGGGCCTACGAGCAGTACTTC

J gene: TRBJ2-1
clone size: NA
V gene: TRBV4-3
D gene: TRBD2
CDR3 protein: CASSQVYTSVGEQFF
CDR3 DNA: TGCGCCAGCAGCCAAGTGTATACTAGCGTCGGTGAGCAGTTCTTC

J gene: TRBJ2-7
clone size: NA
V gene: TRBV6-4
D gene: TRBD2
CDR3 protein: CASTLWGLAGGSRGEQYF
CDR3 DNA: TGTGCCAGCACCCTCTGGGGGCTAGCGGGAGGTTCCCGTGGGGAGCAGTACTTC

J gene: TRBJ2-2
clone size: NA
V gene: TRBV11-3
D gene: NA
CDR3 protein: CASSRGMNTGELFF
CDR3 DNA: TGTGCCAGCAGCAGGGGGATGAACACCGGGGAGCTGTTTTTT

J gene: TRBJ1-2
clone size: once
V gene: TRBV19
D gene: NA
CDR3 protein: CASSMMGRDGYTF
CDR3 DNA: TGTGCCAGTAGTATGATGGGGCGCGATGGCTACACCTTC

J gene: TRBJ2-3
clone size: NA
V gene: TRBV5-1
D gene: TRBD2
CDR3 protein: CASSLWGLAGGPGTDTQYF
CDR3 DNA: TGCGCCAGCAGCTTGTGGGGACTAGCGGGAGGGCCCGGCACAGATACGCAGTATTTT

J gene: TRBJ2-5
clone size: NA
V gene: TRBV6-5
D gene: NA
CDR3 protein: CASTSPGTTETQYF
CDR3 DNA: TGTGCCAGCACCTCCCCGGGGACCACAGAGACCCAGTACTTC

J gene: TRBJ2-3
clone size: once
V gene: TRBV2
D gene: TRBD2
CDR3 protein: CASRVGGSTDTQYF
CDR3 DNA: TGTGCCAGCCGGGTGGGGGGGAGCACAGATACGCAGTATTTT